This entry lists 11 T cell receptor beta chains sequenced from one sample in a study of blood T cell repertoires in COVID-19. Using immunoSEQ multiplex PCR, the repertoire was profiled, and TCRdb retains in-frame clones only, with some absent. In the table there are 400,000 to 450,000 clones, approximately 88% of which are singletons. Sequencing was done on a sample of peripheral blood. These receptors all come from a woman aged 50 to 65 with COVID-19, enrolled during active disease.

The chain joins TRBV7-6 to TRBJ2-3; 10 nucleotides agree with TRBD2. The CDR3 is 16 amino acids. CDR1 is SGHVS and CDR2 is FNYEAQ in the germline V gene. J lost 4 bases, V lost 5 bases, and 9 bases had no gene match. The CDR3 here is CASSLQAGGPADTQYF. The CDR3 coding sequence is TGTGCCAGCAGCCTGCAAGCGGGGGGGCCCGCAGATACGCAGTATTTT.

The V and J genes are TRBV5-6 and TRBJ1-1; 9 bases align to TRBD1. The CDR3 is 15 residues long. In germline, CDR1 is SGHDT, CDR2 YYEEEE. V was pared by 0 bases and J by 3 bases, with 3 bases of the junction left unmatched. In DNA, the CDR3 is TGTGCCAGCAGCTTGGGGGACAGGGAGGACACTGAAGCTTTCTTT. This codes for CASSLGDREDTEAFF.

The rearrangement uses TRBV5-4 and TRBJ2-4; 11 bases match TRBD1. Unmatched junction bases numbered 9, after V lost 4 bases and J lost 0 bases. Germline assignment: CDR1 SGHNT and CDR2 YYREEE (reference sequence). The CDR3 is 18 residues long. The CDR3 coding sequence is TGTGCCAGCAGCCCGCCCCCGGGACAGGGGGGAGCCAAAAACATTCAGTACTTC. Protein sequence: CASSPPPGQGGAKNIQYF.

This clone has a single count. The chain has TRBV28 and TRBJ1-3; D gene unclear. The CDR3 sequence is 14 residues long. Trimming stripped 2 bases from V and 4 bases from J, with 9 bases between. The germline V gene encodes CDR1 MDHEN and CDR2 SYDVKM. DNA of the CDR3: TGTGCCAGCAGTTTAACCACGAGGGGAAACACCATATATTTT. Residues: CASSLTTRGNTIYF.

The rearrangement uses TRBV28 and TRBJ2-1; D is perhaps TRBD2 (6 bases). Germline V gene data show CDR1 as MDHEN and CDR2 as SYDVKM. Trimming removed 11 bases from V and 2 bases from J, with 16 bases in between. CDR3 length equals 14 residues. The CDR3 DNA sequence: TGTGCCGCAGGCGGGAACACCCCCTACAATGAGCAGTTCTTC. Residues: CAAGGNTPYNEQFF.

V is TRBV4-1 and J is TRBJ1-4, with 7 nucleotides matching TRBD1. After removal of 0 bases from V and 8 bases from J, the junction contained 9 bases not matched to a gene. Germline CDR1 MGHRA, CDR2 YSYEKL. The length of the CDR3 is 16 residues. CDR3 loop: CASSQEGGRSGEKLFF. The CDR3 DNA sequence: TGCGCCAGCAGCCAAGAAGGGGGCAGGTCGGGGGAAAAACTGTTTTTT.

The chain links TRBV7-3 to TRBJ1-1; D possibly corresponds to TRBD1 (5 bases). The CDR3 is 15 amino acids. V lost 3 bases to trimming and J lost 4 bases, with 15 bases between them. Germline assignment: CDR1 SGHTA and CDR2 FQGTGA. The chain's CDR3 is CASSLEAGGSTEAFF. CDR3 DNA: TGTGCCAGCAGCTTGGAGGCCGGGGGTAGCACTGAAGCTTTCTTT.

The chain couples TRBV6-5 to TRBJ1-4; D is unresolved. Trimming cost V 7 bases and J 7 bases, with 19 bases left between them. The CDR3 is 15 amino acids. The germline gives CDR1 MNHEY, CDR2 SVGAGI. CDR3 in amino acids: CASKTDPYSGEKLFF. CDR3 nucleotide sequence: TGTGCCAGCAAGACTGACCCTTACAGCGGTGAAAAACTGTTTTTT.

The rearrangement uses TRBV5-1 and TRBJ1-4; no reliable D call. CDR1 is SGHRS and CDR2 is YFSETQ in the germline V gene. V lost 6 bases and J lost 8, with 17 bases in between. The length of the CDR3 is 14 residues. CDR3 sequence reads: CASKVAPEVEKLFF. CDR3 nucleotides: TGCGCCAGCAAGGTAGCCCCGGAGGTAGAAAAACTGTTTTTT.

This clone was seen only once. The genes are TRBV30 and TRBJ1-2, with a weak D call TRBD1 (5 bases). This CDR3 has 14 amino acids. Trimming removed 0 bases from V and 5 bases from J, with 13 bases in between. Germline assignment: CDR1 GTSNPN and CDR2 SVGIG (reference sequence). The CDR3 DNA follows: TGTGCCTGGAGTGTAGGCCTAAAGGGGTATGGCTACACCTTC. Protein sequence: CAWSVGLKGYGYTF.

The CDR3 region has the DNA TGTGCCAGCGGTCGGGTGAACACTGAAGCTTTCTTT. Residues: CASGRVNTEAFF. J is TRBJ1-1 and V is TRBV6-5; the D is unclear. Trimming pared 8 bases from V and 0 bases from J, leaving 7 bases between. Germline CDR1 is MNHEY and CDR2 is SVGAGI. This CDR3 is built from 12 residues.